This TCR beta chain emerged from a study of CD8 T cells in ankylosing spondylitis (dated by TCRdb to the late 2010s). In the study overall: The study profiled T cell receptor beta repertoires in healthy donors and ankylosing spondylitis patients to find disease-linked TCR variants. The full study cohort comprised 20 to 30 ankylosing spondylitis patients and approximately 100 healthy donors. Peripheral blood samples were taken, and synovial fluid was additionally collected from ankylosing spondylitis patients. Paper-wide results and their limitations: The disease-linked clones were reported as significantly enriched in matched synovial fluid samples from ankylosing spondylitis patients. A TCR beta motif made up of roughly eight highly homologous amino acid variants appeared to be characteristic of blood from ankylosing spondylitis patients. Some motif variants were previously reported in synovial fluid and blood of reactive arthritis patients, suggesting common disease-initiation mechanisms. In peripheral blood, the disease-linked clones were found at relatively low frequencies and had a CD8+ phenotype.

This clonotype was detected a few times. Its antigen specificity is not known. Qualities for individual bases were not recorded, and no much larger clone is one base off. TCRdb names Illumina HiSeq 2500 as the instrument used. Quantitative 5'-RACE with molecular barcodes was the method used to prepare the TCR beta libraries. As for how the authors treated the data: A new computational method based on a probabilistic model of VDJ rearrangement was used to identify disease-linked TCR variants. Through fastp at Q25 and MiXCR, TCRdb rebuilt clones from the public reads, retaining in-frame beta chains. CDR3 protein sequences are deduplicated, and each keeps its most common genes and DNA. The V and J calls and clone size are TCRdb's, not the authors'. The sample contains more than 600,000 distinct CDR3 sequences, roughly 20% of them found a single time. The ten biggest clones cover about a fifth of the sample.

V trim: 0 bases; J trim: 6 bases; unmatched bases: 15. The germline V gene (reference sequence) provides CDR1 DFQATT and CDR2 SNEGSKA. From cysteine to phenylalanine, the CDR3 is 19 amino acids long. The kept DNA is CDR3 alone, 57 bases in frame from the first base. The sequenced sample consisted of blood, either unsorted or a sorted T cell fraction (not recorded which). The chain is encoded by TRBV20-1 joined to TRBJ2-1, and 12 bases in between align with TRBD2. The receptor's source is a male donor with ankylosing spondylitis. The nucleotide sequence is TGCAGTGCTAGAGATCTGCCTAGCGGGAGGGCGATAAGAGGCAATGAGCAGTTCTTC. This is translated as CSARDLPSGRAIRGNEQFF.